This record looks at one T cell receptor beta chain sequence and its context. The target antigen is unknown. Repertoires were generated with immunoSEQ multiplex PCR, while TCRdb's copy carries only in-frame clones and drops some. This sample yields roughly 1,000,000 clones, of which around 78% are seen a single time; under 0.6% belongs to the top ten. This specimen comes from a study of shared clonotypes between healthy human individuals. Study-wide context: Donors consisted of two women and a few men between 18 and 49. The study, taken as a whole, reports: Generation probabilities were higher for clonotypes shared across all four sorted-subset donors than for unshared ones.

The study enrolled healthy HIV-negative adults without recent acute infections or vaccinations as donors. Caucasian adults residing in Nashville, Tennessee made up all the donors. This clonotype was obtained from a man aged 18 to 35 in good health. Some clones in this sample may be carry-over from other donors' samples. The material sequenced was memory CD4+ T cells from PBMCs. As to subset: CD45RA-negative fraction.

CDR3 DNA: TGTGCCAGCAGCCCTATGCAGAACACTGAAGCTTTCTTT. It translates to CASSPMQNTEAFF. This chain joins TRBV7-9 and TRBJ1-1; D not certain. The V gene's germline CDR1 is SEHNR and CDR2 FQNEAQ (reference sequence). This CDR3 region has 13 residues. V dropped 5 bases and J dropped 1 base, with 8 bases sitting between them.